The 12 T cell receptor beta chains in this list originate from one sample, sequenced in a study of control samples from healthy donors and cancer patients. Measured with immunoSEQ multiplex PCR; TCRdb has only the in-frame clones, and not every one. The profile shows 120,000 to 150,000 clones, around 90% of them singletons. The specimen was blood. Receptor source: a young man in good health.

The chain uses TRBV7-9 and TRBJ2-7, with TRBD1 as a possible D gene (5 bases). Trimming left V 2 bases short and J 0 bases short, with 8 bases between. The CDR3 consists of 14 residues. Germline CDR1 SEHNR, CDR2 FQNEAQ (reference sequence). The CDR3 here is CASSLQGSSYEQYF. The CDR3 DNA reads TGTGCCAGCAGCTTACAGGGTTCCTCCTACGAGCAGTACTTC.

This clone was seen just once. The rearrangement uses TRBV18 and TRBJ2-1; TRBD2 matches at 9 bases. The CDR3 extends over 17 amino acids. The ends lost 0 bases at V and 3 bases at J; junction bases unmatched: 6. From germline, CDR1 is KGHSH and CDR2 LQKENI. CDR3 nucleotide sequence: TGTGCCAGCTCACCACCGGGACTAGCACGCCACTACAATGAGCAGTTCTTC. Amino acids: CASSPPGLARHYNEQFF.

The chain carries TRBV11-2 and TRBJ2-1, with D possibly called TRBD1 or TRBD2 (5 bases each). The germline V and J ends were trimmed by 3 bases and 0 bases, with 9 bases remaining between them. The germline CDR1 and CDR2 sequences are SGHAT and FQNNGV. The CDR3 has 15 residues. The DNA for the CDR3 is TGTGCCAGCAGCTTTGGGACCAGCTCCTACAATGAGCAGTTCTTC. It is translated as CASSFGTSSYNEQFF. Together with reference TRBV11-2 and TRBJ2-1, the CDR3 gives the full variable domain: EAGVAQSPRYKIIEKRQSVAFWCNPISGHATLYWYQQILGQGPKLLIQFQNNGVVDDSQLPKDRFSAERLKGVDSTLKIQPAKLEDSAVYLCASSFGTSSYNEQFFGPGTRLTVL.

The genes are TRBV5-5 and TRBJ2-7; the D gene could be TRBD1 or TRBD2 (5 bases each). Germline V gene data show CDR1 as SGHKS and CDR2 as YYEKEE (reference sequence). The V end lost 5 bases, the J end lost 6 bases, and 12 bases lay between the germline ends. CDR3 length: 12 residues. DNA for the CDR3: TGTGCCAGCAGACGATCAGGGAGCGAGCAGTACTTC. This codes for CASRRSGSEQYF.

J is TRBJ1-5 and V is TRBV5-8, with D uncertain. The ends were cut back, 2 bases at V and 0 bases at J, with 3 bases in the middle. CDR1 is SGHTS and CDR2 is YDEGEE in the germline V gene. The CDR3 consists of 13 residues. This CDR3 reads CASSFNSNQPQHF. The CDR3, as DNA: TGTGCCAGCAGCTTTAATAGCAATCAGCCCCAGCATTTT.

The chain links TRBV2 to TRBJ2-7; D is perhaps TRBD2 (7 bases). The CDR3 is 16 residues long. The germline V and J ends were trimmed by 2 bases and 0 bases, with 14 bases remaining between them. CDR1 SNHLY and CDR2 FYNNEI come from the germline V gene. The CDR3 DNA follows: TGTGCCAGCAGTGAAAGGGGGGGACTTAGCTCCTACGAGCAGTACTTC. This sequence encodes CASSERGGLSSYEQYF.

The chain couples TRBV9 to TRBJ1-1; a weak D match, TRBD1 (5 bases). The CDR3 loop spans 12 amino acids. Germline V gives CDR1 SGDLS, CDR2 YYNGEE. The ends were cut back, 4 bases at V and 9 bases at J, with 13 bases in the middle. CDR3 in DNA: TGTGCCAGCAGCAGGGACTCGGAAAAAGCTTTCTTT. This encodes CASSRDSEKAFF.

The chain uses TRBV6-5 and TRBJ2-7; 7 nucleotides match TRBD1. This CDR3 has 15 amino acids. Losses at the gene ends were 7 bases for V and 4 bases for J; bases not matched to a gene: 13. CDR1 MNHEY and CDR2 SVGAGI come from the germline V gene. The CDR3: CASNLGTDIFYEQYF. The DNA for the CDR3 is TGTGCCAGCAATTTAGGGACAGATATTTTTTACGAGCAGTACTTC.

This chain connects TRBV7-9 to TRBJ2-1, with 9 nucleotides matching TRBD2. Germline assignment: CDR1 SEHNR and CDR2 FQNEAQ (reference sequence). This CDR3 region has 16 residues. With V trimmed by 5 bases and J by 4 bases, 9 bases remained unmatched. The CDR3 nucleotides are TGTGCCAGCAGCCCCAGGGGCGGGGGGGTTTACAATGAGCAGTTCTTC. Translating gives CASSPRGGGVYNEQFF.

V is TRBV19 and J is TRBJ2-6, with TRBD1 matching over 8 bases. This CDR3 has 14 amino acids. Trimming removed 9 bases from V and 2 bases from J; junction bases left unmatched: 3. CDR1 and CDR2 from the germline V gene are LNHDA and SQIVND (reference sequence). The chain's CDR3 is CASRGLAGANVLTF. The CDR3 DNA follows: TGTGCCAGCAGGGGGCTGGCTGGGGCCAACGTCCTGACTTTC.

The chain combines TRBV10-2 with TRBJ1-3, with 7 bases that match TRBD1. The CDR3 is 14 amino acids. Trimming took 2 bases from V and 4 from J; bases not matched to a gene: 2. Germline V gives CDR1 WSHSY, CDR2 SAAADI. As DNA, the CDR3 is TGCGCCAGCAGTGAGGAGGGGGCCGGAAACACCATATATTTT. It codes for CASSEEGAGNTIYF.

V usage is TRBV9 and J usage is TRBJ2-7, with TRBD2 matching over 7 bases. The CDR3 is 14 amino acids. The junction had 8 bases not matched to a gene; V was cut back by 4 bases and J by 4 bases. Germline lookup yields CDR1 SGDLS and CDR2 YYNGEE. CDR3 DNA: TGTGCCAGCAGCCCTGGGGGGGGTCGGTACGAGCAGTACTTC. It encodes CASSPGGGRYEQYF.